These T cell receptor beta chains were read from a single sample in a study of blood T cell repertoires in COVID-19. The method was immunoSEQ multiplex PCR; TCRdb's version includes in-frame clones alone and lacks a portion of them. The sample shows some 250,000 clones, 80% to 85% of them seen only once. The sequenced material came from peripheral blood. The receptors shown here come from a man in his sixties with acute or convalescent COVID-19. Both conserved end residues are part of each CDR3. Fields, in order: D gene, clone size, CDR3 length, J gene, V gene, CDR3 protein, CDR3 DNA. D genes are given only for firm matches. Size tells how often a clone was seen (once, few, many) or the class of an expanded clone, and some rows leave it out.

D gene: -; clone size: -; CDR3 length: 12; J gene: TRBJ2-7; V gene: TRBV2; CDR3 protein: CAHGAETYEQYF; CDR3 DNA: TGTGCCCACGGAGCGGAAACCTACGAGCAGTACTTC
D gene: -; clone size: -; CDR3 length: 18; J gene: TRBJ1-1; V gene: TRBV5-5; CDR3 protein: CASSLRGYPSPVNTEAFF; CDR3 DNA: TGTGCCAGCAGCTTGAGAGGATACCCCAGCCCCGTGAACACTGAAGCTTTCTTT
D gene: TRBD1; clone size: -; CDR3 length: 16; J gene: TRBJ1-2; V gene: TRBV5-4; CDR3 protein: CASSLEGDRGIYGYTF; CDR3 DNA: TGTGCCAGCAGCTTGGAAGGGGACAGGGGGATCTATGGCTACACCTTC
D gene: -; clone size: -; CDR3 length: 13; J gene: TRBJ1-2; V gene: TRBV5-4; CDR3 protein: CASSHRTVYGYTF; CDR3 DNA: TGTGCCAGCAGCCACCGGACAGTCTATGGCTACACCTTC
D gene: TRBD1; clone size: -; CDR3 length: 14; J gene: TRBJ1-4; V gene: TRBV6-1; CDR3 protein: CASAEGTAVLKLFF; CDR3 DNA: TGTGCCAGCGCCGAAGGGACAGCGGTGTTGAAACTGTTTTTT
D gene: -; clone size: -; CDR3 length: 12; J gene: TRBJ2-7; V gene: TRBV5-3; CDR3 protein: CARSVTPYEQYF; CDR3 DNA: TGTGCCAGAAGCGTGACACCTTACGAGCAGTACTTC
D gene: -; clone size: -; CDR3 length: 14; J gene: TRBJ2-5; V gene: TRBV6-2/TRBV6-3; CDR3 protein: CASSYSSTFETQYF; CDR3 DNA: TGTGCCAGCAGTTACTCGAGTACCTTTGAGACCCAGTACTTC
D gene: TRBD1; clone size: -; CDR3 length: 12; J gene: TRBJ1-4; V gene: TRBV24-1; CDR3 protein: CATSETGTELFF; CDR3 DNA: TGTGCCACCAGTGAAACCGGGACAGAACTGTTTTTT
D gene: TRBD1; clone size: -; CDR3 length: 16; J gene: TRBJ1-3; V gene: TRBV5-5; CDR3 protein: CASSSRQGFTGNTIYF; CDR3 DNA: TGTGCCAGCAGCTCGCGACAGGGATTTACTGGAAACACCATATATTTT
D gene: TRBD2; clone size: -; CDR3 length: 15; J gene: TRBJ2-7; V gene: TRBV10-3; CDR3 protein: CAISDRGRASYEQYF; CDR3 DNA: TGTGCCATCAGTGATCGCGGGAGGGCCTCCTACGAGCAGTACTTC
D gene: -; clone size: -; CDR3 length: 12; J gene: TRBJ2-7; V gene: TRBV2; CDR3 protein: CASRRQNYEQYF; CDR3 DNA: TGTGCCAGCAGAAGACAGAATTACGAGCAGTACTTC
D gene: TRBD2; clone size: -; CDR3 length: 20; J gene: TRBJ2-1; V gene: TRBV5-1; CDR3 protein: CASSLYPGLAGGYSKNEQFF; CDR3 DNA: TGCGCCAGCAGCTTGTATCCGGGACTAGCGGGGGGGTATAGTAAAAATGAGCAGTTCTTC
D gene: -; clone size: -; CDR3 length: 15; J gene: TRBJ2-2; V gene: TRBV6-5; CDR3 protein: CASNRGLAVPGELFF; CDR3 DNA: TGTGCCAGCAATCGGGGGTTAGCTGTCCCGGGGGAGCTGTTTTTT
D gene: TRBD1; clone size: once; CDR3 length: 16; J gene: TRBJ2-2; V gene: TRBV11-3; CDR3 protein: CASSLGGDRGTGELFF; CDR3 DNA: TGTGCCAGCAGCTTAGGAGGTGACAGGGGGACCGGGGAGCTGTTTTTT
D gene: TRBD1; clone size: once; CDR3 length: 16; J gene: TRBJ2-5; V gene: TRBV5-1; CDR3 protein: CASSPGTGGYQETQYF; CDR3 DNA: TGCGCCAGCAGCCCGGGGACAGGGGGCTATCAAGAGACCCAGTACTTC